This T cell receptor (beta chain) was captured in a study of blood T cell repertoires in COVID-19. The protocol was immunoSEQ multiplex PCR, while the TCRdb copy is restricted to in-frame clones and leaves out a portion. Of approximately 45,000 clones in the sample, 88% were seen once. The specimen sequenced was peripheral blood. The TCR comes from a human donor in a cohort sampled during active COVID-19.

The CDR3 spells CASSPRGKAALYEQYF. CDR3 bases: TGTGCCAGCTCACCACGAGGGAAGGCCGCCCTCTACGAGCAGTACTTC. V is TRBV18 and J is TRBJ2-7; D is possibly TRBD2 (5 bases). CDR1 is KGHSH, CDR2 LQKENI, per germline. Trimming removed 1 base from V and 3 bases from J, with 16 bases in between. This CDR3 is 16 amino acids long.